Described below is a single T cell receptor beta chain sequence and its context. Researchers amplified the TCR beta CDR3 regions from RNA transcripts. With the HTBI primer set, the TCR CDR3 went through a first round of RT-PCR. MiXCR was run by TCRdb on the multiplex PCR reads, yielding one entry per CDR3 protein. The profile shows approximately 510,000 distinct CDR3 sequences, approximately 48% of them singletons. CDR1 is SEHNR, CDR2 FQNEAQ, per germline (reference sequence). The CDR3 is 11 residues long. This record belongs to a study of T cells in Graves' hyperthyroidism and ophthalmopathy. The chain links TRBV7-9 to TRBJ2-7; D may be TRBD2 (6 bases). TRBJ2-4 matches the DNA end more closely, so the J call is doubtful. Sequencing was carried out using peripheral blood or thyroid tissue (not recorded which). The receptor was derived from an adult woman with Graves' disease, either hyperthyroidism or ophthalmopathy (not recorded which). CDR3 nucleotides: TGTGCCAGCGCTAGGCGGGGCATTCAGTACTTC. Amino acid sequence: CASARRGIQYF.